One and the same sample provided the 20 T cell receptor beta chains below, sequenced in a study of cytomegalovirus exposure and HLA in healthy donors. A multiplex PCR was run with 60 Vbeta primers and 13 Jbeta primers. Data came from immunoSEQ multiplex PCR; TCRdb stores just in-frame clones and leaves some out. This repertoire includes about 91,000 clones. The sequencing input was PBMCs. The receptors here all came from a woman aged 25-40 years in good health and CMV-seronegative.

V usage is TRBV5-1 and J usage is TRBJ2-3; D ambiguous. V was clipped by 4 bases and J by 0 bases, with 12 bases between them. Germline V gene sequence: CDR1 SGHRS, CDR2 YFSETQ. There are 15 residues in the CDR3. The CDR3 bases are TGCGCCAGCAGCGGATCCCTAGTTAGCACAGATACGCAGTATTTT. This codes for CASSGSLVSTDTQYF.

CDR3 region: CASSLGGDPYNEQFF. CDR3 DNA sequence: TGCGCCAGCAGCTTGGGGGGAGACCCCTACAATGAGCAGTTCTTC. The rearrangement uses TRBV5-1 and TRBJ2-1; weak D call: TRBD2 (5 bases). CDR3 size: 15 residues. Germline-derived CDR1 and CDR2 are SGHRS and YFSETQ. Deletions cut 0 bases from V and 2 bases from J, with 9 bases between.

V gene TRBV6-4 combines with J gene TRBJ2-5; TRBD2 agrees at 14 bases. Germline-derived CDR1 and CDR2 are MRHNA and SNTAGT. V was clipped by 0 bases and J by 4 bases; unmatched bases: 1. CDR3 length: 16 residues. The DNA for the CDR3 is TGTGCCAGCAGTGACTCTGGGACTAGCGGGAGAGAGACCCAGTACTTC. Its translation is CASSDSGTSGRETQYF.

The chain employs TRBV6-6 and TRBJ2-6; tentatively, D is TRBD1 (5 bases). The CDR3 is made up of 15 amino acids. CDR1 and CDR2 (germline): MNHNY, SVGAGI (reference sequence). V was pared by 6 bases and J by 4 bases, with 13 bases between. The CDR3 DNA reads as TGTGCCAGCAGACTACAGGAAGCAGGGGCCAACGTCCTGACTTTC. Translated: CASRLQEAGANVLTF.

Remarks on this clone: At one end the junction does not follow the germline gene, possibly because of a read error. J is TRBJ1-2 and V is TRBV25-1; possible D gene TRBD1, 5 bases. Germline-derived CDR1 and CDR2 are MGHDK and SYGVNS. CDR3 length equals 12 residues. The CDR3 DNA reads TGTGCCAGCAGCCCAGGGTCCTTATCCATTTCCTTC. Translating gives CASSPGSLSISF.

The rearrangement uses TRBV6-5 and TRBJ1-1; the D is unclear. The germline V gene encodes CDR1 MNHEY and CDR2 SVGAGI. The CDR3 extends over 12 amino acids. Trimming removed 5 bases at V and 2 bases at J, with 6 bases between. This CDR3 reads CASSLSNTEAFF. The CDR3 DNA sequence: TGTGCCAGCAGTCTCTCTAACACTGAAGCTTTCTTT.

The rearrangement joins TRBV5-1 to TRBJ2-3, with a possible D match to TRBD2 (7 bases). CDR1 SGHRS and CDR2 YFSETQ come from the germline V gene. The V end lost 5 bases, the J end lost 9 bases, and 22 bases lay between the germline ends. The CDR3 totals 15 residues. CDR3 coding DNA: TGCGCCAGCAGTCTTAGATGGGGGGGCCTTGTGACGCAGTATTTT. Translating gives CASSLRWGGLVTQYF.

The DNA for the CDR3 is TGTGCCAGCAGCTCATCTAGCGGGAACACAGATACGCAGTATTTT. This gives the protein CASSSSSGNTDTQYF. The chain employs TRBV7-6 and TRBJ2-3; 9 bases are a match to TRBD2. The CDR3 loop spans 15 amino acids. CDR1 is SGHVS, CDR2 FNYEAQ, per germline. Losses at the gene ends were 4 bases for V and 2 bases for J; bases not matched to a gene: 4.

The rearrangement joins TRBV16 to TRBJ1-3, with 7 nucleotides matching TRBD1. This CDR3 comprises 16 residues. V was clipped by 4 bases and J by 4 bases; unmatched bases: 10. Germline V gives CDR1 KGHSY, CDR2 FQNENV. The CDR3 loop reads CASSPQDRLRGNTIYF. CDR3 in DNA: TGTGCCAGCAGCCCGCAGGACAGGCTGAGGGGAAACACCATATATTTT.

V and J are TRBV28 and TRBJ1-1; the D gene is possibly TRBD1 (5 bases). V was pared by 3 bases and J by 4 bases, with 9 bases between. The CDR3 has 13 residues. Per germline, CDR1 MDHEN and CDR2 SYDVKM. The CDR3 loop is CASSLGGPTEAFF. The CDR3 coding sequence is TGTGCCAGCAGTTTGGGGGGTCCCACTGAAGCTTTCTTT.

The chain joins TRBV4-1 to TRBJ2-7; D gene ambiguous. CDR3 length: 15 amino acids. The V and J ends lost 1 base and 1 base respectively, with 11 bases between them. Germline lookup yields CDR1 MGHRA and CDR2 YSYEKL. CDR3 sequence (DNA): TGCGCCAGCAGCCAAGCTGACACCTTATCCTACGAGCAGTACTTC. It encodes CASSQADTLSYEQYF.

The chain uses TRBV6-6 and TRBJ1-5; D is possibly TRBD1 (6 bases). The V gene's germline CDR1 is MNHNY and CDR2 SVGAGI (reference sequence). The CDR3 has 14 residues. The V gene lost 8 bases and the J gene lost 1 base, with 12 bases spanning the gap. The DNA of the CDR3 is TGTGCCAGCTGGGGGGGCTGGAGCAATCAGCCCCAGCATTTT. Translated: CASWGGWSNQPQHF.

This chain links TRBV6-4 with TRBJ1-6, with D unclear. Per germline, CDR1 MRHNA and CDR2 SNTAGT. The CDR3 sequence is 13 residues long. V was pared by 3 bases and J by 7 bases, with 7 bases between. The CDR3 protein is CASSEDGNSPLHF. CDR3 nucleotide sequence: TGTGCCAGCAGTGAAGACGGGAATTCACCCCTCCACTTT.

The rearrangement joins TRBV19 to TRBJ2-3; 9 bases map to TRBD1. V shed 5 bases and J 4 bases; nucleotides not matched to a gene: 7. The CDR3 totals 15 residues. The V gene's germline CDR1 is LNHDA and CDR2 SQIVND (reference sequence). The CDR3 DNA sequence: TGTGCCAGTAGTCCGCCGGGACAGGGCTCAGATACGCAGTATTTT. This encodes CASSPPGQGSDTQYF.

The DNA of the CDR3 is TGTGCCAGCAGTAATAGCGCCGGGACAGGGTACGGCTACACCTTC. Translated: CASSNSAGTGYGYTF. The chain links TRBV6-1 to TRBJ1-2; TRBD1 matches 9 bases. The CDR3 consists of 15 residues. After removal of 5 bases from V and 8 bases from J, the junction contained 12 bases not matched to a gene. CDR1 MNHNS and CDR2 SASEGT come from the germline V gene.

The chain links TRBV27 to TRBJ1-1; 8 nucleotides agree with TRBD1. The J segment lost 2 bases and the V segment lost 5 bases, leaving 4 bases of the junction unmatched. The germline CDR1 and CDR2 sequences are MNHEY and SMNVEV (reference sequence). CDR3 length equals 14 residues. The CDR3 reads CASSPQGVNTEAFF. The CDR3 region has the DNA TGTGCCAGCAGTCCACAGGGGGTTAACACTGAAGCTTTCTTT.

The chain couples TRBV27 to TRBJ2-5; 8 positions agree with TRBD1. The CDR3 loop spans 15 amino acids. Trimming cost V 7 bases and J 1 base; bases outside gene matches: 8. Germline values: CDR1 MNHEY, CDR2 SMNVEV (reference sequence). The CDR3 bases are TGTGCCAGCACCCAATCCGGACAGGGCCAAGAGACCCAGTACTTC. It is translated as CASTQSGQGQETQYF.

V is TRBV10-1 and J is TRBJ1-1, with D maybe TRBD1 (6 bases). This CDR3 has 14 amino acids. The germline gives CDR1 WNHNN, CDR2 SYGVQD (reference sequence). V was cut by 7 bases and J by 1 base, with 13 bases left in between. The CDR3 nucleotides are TGCGCCAGCAAAGCTGCAGGGGCGAACACTGAAGCTTTCTTT. It codes for CASKAAGANTEAFF.

V and J are TRBV15 and TRBJ2-4; tentative D call: TRBD2 (6 bases). This CDR3 has 12 residues. V was trimmed by 7 bases and J by 8 bases, leaving 12 bases between them. Germline loops: CDR1 LNHNV, CDR2 YYDKDF (reference sequence). CDR3 nucleotide sequence: TGTGCCACCAAATTACCGGGGGACATTCAGTACTTC. The encoded protein is CATKLPGDIQYF.

V and J are TRBV4-1 and TRBJ1-4, with a weak D call TRBD1 (5 bases). V was shortened by 5 bases and J by 11 bases, with 21 bases between the two germline ends. The germline V gene has CDR1 MGHRA and CDR2 YSYEKL. The CDR3 totals 15 residues. The CDR3 DNA is TGCGCCAGCAGCACGAGTGGCGGACAAAAGCAGAAACTGTTTTTT. This translates into CASSTSGGQKQKLFF.